One sample yielded the 15 T cell receptor beta chains listed below, sequenced in a study of cytomegalovirus exposure and HLA in healthy donors (dated 2017 in TCRdb). Receptor amplification or capture employed the immunoSEQ multiplex PCR assay. For the multiplex PCR, a mixture combining 60 forward primers for TCR Vbeta segments and 13 reverse primers for TCR Jbeta segments was used. TCRdb stores this immuneACCESS table with in-frame sequences only. Part of the clones is absent; in the studies checked, under half of the shortfall reflects unresolved V genes, and no reason is known for the rest. This sample lists fewer than 70,000 clones; just under 70% were detected once. About a tenth of the sample goes to the ten largest clones. The sample was PBMCs. The receptors stem from a woman in her 30s in good health and CMV-seronegative.

As to this clone: Within the sample, other DNA sequences also encode this same CDR3. This chain links TRBV5-1 with TRBJ1-1, with 7 bases fitting TRBD1. V shed 1 base and J 1 base; nucleotides not matched to a gene: 1. From germline, CDR1 is SGHRS and CDR2 YFSETQ. The CDR3 consists of 14 residues. The CDR3 DNA sequence: TGCGCCAGCAGCTTGCAGGGGGGGAACACTGAAGCTTTCTTT. It encodes CASSLQGGNTEAFF.

This sequence joins TRBV5-1 and TRBJ2-2; TRBD1 matches at 8 bases. The ends lost 5 bases at V and 7 bases at J; junction bases unmatched: 4. Germline loops: CDR1 SGHRS, CDR2 YFSETQ. The CDR3 length is 13 residues. The CDR3 spells CASRTGQGGELFF. In DNA, the CDR3 is TGCGCCAGCAGAACTGGACAGGGCGGGGAGCTGTTTTTT.

The chain employs TRBV4-3 and TRBJ1-5; TRBD1 might be the D (5 bases). Germline V gene lookup returns CDR1 LGHNA and CDR2 YSLEER. The CDR3 runs to 16 residues. V was trimmed by 0 bases and J by 7 bases, leaving 16 bases between them. CDR3 nucleotides: TGCGCCAGCAGCCAAGATCCTGGGCAGGGTCCGCAGCCCCAGCATTTT. Amino acid sequence: CASSQDPGQGPQPQHF.

The chain carries TRBV6-4 and TRBJ2-3; 11 bases are a match to TRBD2. V shed 6 bases and J 4 bases; nucleotides not matched to a gene: 9. The germline V gene has CDR1 MRHNA and CDR2 SNTAGT. The CDR3 is made up of 16 amino acids. The CDR3 reads CASRANSGGGADTQYF. The DNA of the CDR3 is TGTGCCAGCAGAGCCAATAGCGGGGGGGGCGCAGATACGCAGTATTTT.

This sequence joins TRBV5-1 and TRBJ2-2, with a possible D match to TRBD1 (6 bases). The CDR3 is made up of 16 amino acids. CDR1 SGHRS and CDR2 YFSETQ come from the germline V gene. Trimming removed 0 bases at V and 0 bases at J, with 9 bases between. The CDR3 bases are TGCGCCAGCAGCTTGGGGGCAGGGGCGAACACCGGGGAGCTGTTTTTT. Amino acid sequence: CASSLGAGANTGELFF.

The chain has TRBV5-1 and TRBJ2-2; D might be TRBD2 (6 bases). This CDR3 has 17 amino acids. The V end lost 2 bases, the J end lost 0 bases, and 14 bases lay between the germline ends. Germline assignment: CDR1 SGHRS and CDR2 YFSETQ. DNA of the CDR3: TGCGCCAGCAGCTTCTGGGGCCTAGCGACGAACACCGGGGAGCTGTTTTTT. As protein: CASSFWGLATNTGELFF.

The rearrangement links TRBV27 to TRBJ2-7; 7 nucleotides line up with TRBD1. J gave up 3 bases and V 7 bases, and 12 bases lay outside the gene matches. The CDR3 covers 15 residues. Germline CDR1 and CDR2: MNHEY and SMNVEV (reference sequence). The CDR3 bases are TGTGCCAGCACCCAGTGGGTGGGGACAGTCTACGAGCAGTACTTC. It codes for CASTQWVGTVYEQYF.

The chain has TRBV28 and TRBJ1-1; D gene unclear. The V gene lost 6 bases and the J gene lost 7 bases, with 12 bases spanning the gap. CDR1 and CDR2 from the germline V gene are MDHEN and SYDVKM. There are 12 residues in the CDR3. The CDR3 nucleotides are TGTGCCAGCAGCACGAGGGATCTTGAAGCTTTCTTT. Its protein is CASSTRDLEAFF.

The V and J genes are TRBV11-2 and TRBJ2-7; 12 bases map to TRBD2. Germline trimming cut 4 bases from V and 7 bases from J; bases unmatched to any gene: 11. Per germline, CDR1 SGHAT and CDR2 FQNNGV. The CDR3 has 16 residues. The CDR3 is CASSSTHTSGGYEQYF. CDR3 coding DNA: TGTGCCAGCAGCTCCACCCACACTAGCGGGGGGTATGAGCAGTACTTC.

In its sample, this clone was seen a few times. This chain links TRBV18 with TRBJ1-2; tentative D call: TRBD1 (5 bases). From germline, CDR1 is KGHSH and CDR2 LQKENI. V lost 2 bases and J lost 4, with 14 bases in between. The CDR3 covers 15 residues. CDR3 loop: CASSPRQSGSYGYTF. Written as DNA, the CDR3 is TGTGCCAGCTCACCAAGACAGTCCGGGAGCTATGGCTACACCTTC.

There are a few counts of this clone. The V gene is TRBV27, the J gene TRBJ2-7; no reliable D call. CDR1 and CDR2 from the germline V gene are MNHEY and SMNVEV (reference sequence). This CDR3 comprises 15 residues. V lost 0 bases and J lost 2, with 11 bases in between. In DNA form, the CDR3 reads TGTGCCAGCAGTTTATCACGGGTGGCGGCCTACGAGCAGTACTTC. It translates to CASSLSRVAAYEQYF.

The genes are TRBV18 and TRBJ2-3; D is ambiguous. Trimming left V 1 base short and J 0 bases short, with 8 bases between. The CDR3 has 15 amino acids. From germline, CDR1 is KGHSH and CDR2 LQKENI. CDR3 bases: TGTGCCAGCTCACCACGGCAGATTAGCACAGATACGCAGTATTTT. It translates to CASSPRQISTDTQYF.

The gene calls are TRBV10-3 and TRBJ2-7; 7 bases fit TRBD2. Looked up from germline, CDR1 is ENHRY and CDR2 is SYGVKD. The CDR3 is 14 residues long. Germline trimming cut 3 bases from V and 5 bases from J; bases unmatched to any gene: 7. As DNA, the CDR3 is TGTGCCATCAGTGATACCGGGAGGAGAGACGAGCAGTACTTC. This sequence encodes CAISDTGRRDEQYF.

The chain recombines TRBV7-9 with TRBJ1-1; no firm D call. The V end lost 3 bases, the J end lost 3 bases, and 11 bases lay between the germline ends. The CDR3 length is 14 residues. Germline lookup yields CDR1 SEHNR and CDR2 FQNEAQ (reference sequence). The CDR3 DNA reads as TGTGCCAGCAGCTTCCCCTCGGGAGACACTGAAGCTTTCTTT. This gives the protein CASSFPSGDTEAFF.

This clone was picked up a small number of times. The V and J genes are TRBV5-1 and TRBJ2-5, with D possibly being TRBD1 (6 bases). Germline CDR1 and CDR2: SGHRS and YFSETQ. The CDR3 has 13 residues. The germline V and J ends were trimmed by 10 bases and 0 bases, with 13 bases remaining between them. The CDR3 is CAVPGANQETQYF. CDR3 bases: TGCGCCGTGCCAGGGGCAAACCAAGAGACCCAGTACTTC.